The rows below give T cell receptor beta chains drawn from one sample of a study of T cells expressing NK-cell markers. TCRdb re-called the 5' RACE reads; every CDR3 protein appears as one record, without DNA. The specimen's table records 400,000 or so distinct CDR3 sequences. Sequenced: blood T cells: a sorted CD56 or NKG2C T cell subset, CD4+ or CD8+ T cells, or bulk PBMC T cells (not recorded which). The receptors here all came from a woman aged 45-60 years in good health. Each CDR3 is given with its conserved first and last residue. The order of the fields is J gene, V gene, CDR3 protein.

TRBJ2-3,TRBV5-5,CASSLGSWVRTDTQYF
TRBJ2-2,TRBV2,CASSGVGTGELFF
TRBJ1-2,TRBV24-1,CATSDRGPYGYTF
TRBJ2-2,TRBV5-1,CASSLVAVNTGELFF
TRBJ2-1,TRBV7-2,CASSPIGGDEQFF
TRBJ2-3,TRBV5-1,CASSLAEEAGDTQYF
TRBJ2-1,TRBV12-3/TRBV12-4,CASSVTSPNEQFF
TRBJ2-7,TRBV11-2,CASSHRDRGDGQYF
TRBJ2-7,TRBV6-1,CASSEGRGGEQYF
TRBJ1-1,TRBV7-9,CASSRGDGEAFF
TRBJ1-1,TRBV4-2,CASSASTDEAFF
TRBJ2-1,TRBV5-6,CASSLPAGADEQFF
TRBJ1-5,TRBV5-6,CASSSGTGSSNQPQHF
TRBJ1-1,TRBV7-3,CASSPTGIRGTEAFF
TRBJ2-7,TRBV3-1,CASRHDRGGSYEQYF
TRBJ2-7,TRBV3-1,CASSIAGIGYEQYF
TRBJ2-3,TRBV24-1,CATSDLSGGVKPDTQYF
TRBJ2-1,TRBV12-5,CASGPDRASGSYEQFF
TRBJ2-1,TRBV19,CASSLRGGTFQFF
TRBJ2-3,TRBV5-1,CASSFASGFTDTQYF
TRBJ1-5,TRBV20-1,CSARGRDRDDSNQPQHF
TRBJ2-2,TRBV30,CAWSSSGTSEPTGELFF
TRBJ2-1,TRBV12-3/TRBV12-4,CASSGRNSLSSYNEQFF
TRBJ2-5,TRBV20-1,CSARRGGGETQYF
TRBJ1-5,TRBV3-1,CASSQAGAHRGQPQHF
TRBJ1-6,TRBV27,CASSYNLRGSPLHF
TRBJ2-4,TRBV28,CASSLHTLKNIQYF
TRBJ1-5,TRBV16,CASSQDMGQPQHF
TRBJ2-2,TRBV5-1,CASSFNRVRTGELFF
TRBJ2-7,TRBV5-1,CASSLPGGYEQYF
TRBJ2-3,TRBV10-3,CAIRARAQLAGTTDTQYF
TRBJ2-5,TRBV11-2,CASSAGQGGVTQYF
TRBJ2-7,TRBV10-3,CAISEWAASYEQYF
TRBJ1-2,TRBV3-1,CASSRSGGVWYGYTF
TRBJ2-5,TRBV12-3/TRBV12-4,CASSREGLAQETQYF
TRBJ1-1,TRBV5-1,CASSPKGAPGEAFF
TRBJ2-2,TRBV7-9,CASSLALGLAERTGELFF
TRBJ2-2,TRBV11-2,CASSLGRGQFLNTGELFF
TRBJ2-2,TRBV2,CASSQLGGTGRELFF
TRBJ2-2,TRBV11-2,CASSTGLMSGELFF
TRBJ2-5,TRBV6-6,CASSNQGAGGTQYF
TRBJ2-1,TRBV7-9,CASSFSTSGTGSSYNEQFF
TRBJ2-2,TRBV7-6,CASSLSDTGELFF
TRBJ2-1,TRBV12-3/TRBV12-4,CASNVGLAGNEQFF
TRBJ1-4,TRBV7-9,CASSAQGELFF
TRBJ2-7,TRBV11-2,CASSPRAGGIIGYEQYF
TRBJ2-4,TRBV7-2,CASSFGAKNIQYF
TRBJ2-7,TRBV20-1,CSAGVVAGVNNEQYF
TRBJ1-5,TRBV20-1,CSALQGPNQPQHF
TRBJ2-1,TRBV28,CASSLGWQDYNEQFF
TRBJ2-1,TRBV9,CASSVGQEQFF
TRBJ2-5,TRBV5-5,CASSLIQRRWGTQYF
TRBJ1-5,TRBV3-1,CASSPTGVRNQPQHF
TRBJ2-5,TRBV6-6,CASSYWAGADETQYF
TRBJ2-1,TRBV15,CATSRDNPPRDNEQFF
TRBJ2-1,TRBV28,CASSTTSGRQWEQFF
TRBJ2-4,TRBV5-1,CASSPGGSLAKNIQYF
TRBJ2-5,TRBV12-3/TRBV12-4,CASSTRPRETQYF
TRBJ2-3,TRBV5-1,CASRPQSTSTDTQYF
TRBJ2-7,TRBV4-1,CASSQTGKSYEQYF